This T cell receptor (beta chain) is from a study of blood T cells in healthy people across ages. Across the whole study: In model experiments, template switching was able to capture about one barcoded beta molecule for every two T cells that were present.

Peripheral blood, about 9.4 milliliters per donor, was collected. General observations from the study: Diversity was estimated from one million T cells, and these estimates were considered underestimates.

About this clonotype: Its specificity is not known.

The use of a sample-barcoded 5' primer and a J-beta primer mix characterized a second PCR of roughly 7 to 12 cycles. Each cDNA was tagged by a template-switch adaptor containing 12 random nucleotides. Via MiXCR, TCRdb re-called the 5' RACE reads, giving one row per CDR3 protein. The sample includes about 720,000 distinct CDR3 sequences, 22% of them seen just once. The J segment lost 0 bases and the V segment lost 7 bases, leaving 5 bases of the junction unmatched. Per the germline V gene, CDR1 is SQVTM and CDR2 is ANQGSEA. CDR3 length: 14 residues. The receptor's source is a man between 70 and 80 years old in good health. Sequencing input: blood. This chain connects TRBV29-1 to TRBJ1-1; TRBD1 matches at 10 bases. The CDR3 reads CSAEGQGMNTEAFF. In DNA form, the CDR3 reads TGCAGCGCCGAGGGACAGGGGATGAACACTGAAGCTTTCTTT.